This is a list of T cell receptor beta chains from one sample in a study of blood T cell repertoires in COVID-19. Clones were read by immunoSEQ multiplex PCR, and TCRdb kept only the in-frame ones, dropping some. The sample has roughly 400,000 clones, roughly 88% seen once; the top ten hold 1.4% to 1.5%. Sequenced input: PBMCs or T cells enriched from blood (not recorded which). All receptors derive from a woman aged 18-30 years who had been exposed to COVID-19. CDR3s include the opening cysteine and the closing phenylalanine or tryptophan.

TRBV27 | CASSFRDRGQAPQYF
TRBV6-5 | CASSYSKGQVNTEAFF
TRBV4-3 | CASSQAADRIHEQYF
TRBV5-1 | CASGGDSDTEAFF
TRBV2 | CASSPQETQYF
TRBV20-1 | CSALPQREQFF
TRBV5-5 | CASSLSVHKPQHF
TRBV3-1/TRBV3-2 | CASSQDLTPGVNEQFF
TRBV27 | CASRDRNIAGGGADTQYF
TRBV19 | CASSTGTGFSGANVLTF
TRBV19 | CASSLQGQGHQPQHF
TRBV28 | CASSPIFGQGASETQYF
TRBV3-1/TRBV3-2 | CASSQGTEGGEAFF
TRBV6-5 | CASSYSGSSYNEQFF
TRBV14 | CASSQWGGSVTGELFF
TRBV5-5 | CASSLIGDFRRNTEAFF
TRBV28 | CASSLSARRGAGTEAFF
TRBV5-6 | CASSLSLLNYNEQFF
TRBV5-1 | CASKQSGTRGDEQYF
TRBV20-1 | CSASSGSVLAGKTDTQYF
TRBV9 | CASSPRFF
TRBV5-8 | CASSLLLDKRTPGYTF
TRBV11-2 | CASTSYETQYF
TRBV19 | CASSIDPTREVNSNQPQHF